The entry below describes one TCR beta chain. What antigen it recognizes has not been identified. No per-base quality is available; no much larger clone lies one base away. Reading the germline V gene gives CDR1 SNHLY and CDR2 FYNNEI. V trim: 5 bases; J trim: 8 bases; unmatched bases: 4. The cysteine opens and the phenylalanine closes a CDR3 of 12 amino acids. The retained sequence is limited to the CDR3, 36 bases, with the frame set at the first base. The entry originates in a study of technical replicates of blood from a handful of donors (dated by TCRdb to 2015 to 2018). Library preparation employed the immunoSEQ multiplex PCR assay. TCRdb obtained this table from immuneACCESS and retained in-frame rearrangements with V and J assigned. These tables miss some clones; where compared with another copy, unresolved V genes account for less than half of the shortfall, and the remainder is unexplained. The sample data list around 76,000 clones, and around nine tenths of these were observed just once. Of the sample, around 0.41% is held by the ten largest clones.

The receptor was isolated from a human donor in good health. Sequences were obtained from T cells isolated from PBMCs. This chain is built from TRBV2 and TRBJ2-3; TRBD2 fits 7 bases in the junction. The bases are TGTGCCAGCAGTCTCGGACTAGGTACGCAGTATTTT. This sequence encodes CASSLGLGTQYF.